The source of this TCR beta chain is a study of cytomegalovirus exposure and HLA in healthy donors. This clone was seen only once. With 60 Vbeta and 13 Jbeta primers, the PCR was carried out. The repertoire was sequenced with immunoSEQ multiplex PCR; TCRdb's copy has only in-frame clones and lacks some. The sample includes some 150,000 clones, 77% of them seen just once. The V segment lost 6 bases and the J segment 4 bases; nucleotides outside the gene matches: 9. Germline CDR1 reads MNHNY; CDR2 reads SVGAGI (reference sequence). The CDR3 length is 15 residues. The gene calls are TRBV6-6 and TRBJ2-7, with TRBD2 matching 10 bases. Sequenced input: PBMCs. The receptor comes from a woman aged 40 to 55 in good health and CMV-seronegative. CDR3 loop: CASRATGTSVYEQYF. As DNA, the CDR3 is TGTGCCAGCAGAGCAACCGGGACTAGCGTTTACGAGCAGTACTTC.